This entry is about one T cell receptor (beta chain). The antigen remains undetermined. TCR cDNA, made by 5'RACE template switching, carried an added universal primer site and UMIs. TCRdb called the 5' RACE reads again in MiXCR, with one record for every CDR3 protein. This table holds hundreds of thousands of distinct CDR3 sequences, 12% found once. These data are taken from a study of T cells after yellow fever vaccination. CDR3 length: 15 residues. Germline CDR1 is SGHRS and CDR2 is YFSETQ. Trimming removed 4 bases at V and 0 bases at J, with 11 bases between. Study observations and caveats: The secondary response peaked faster, at day 5 versus 15, but was weaker. Only a minor proportion of clonotypes was detected across both CD4 and CD8 compartments. Reappearance after the booster was observed for most primary-vaccination clones (roughly 97% CD4, around 90% CD8).

The chain uses TRBV5-1 and TRBJ1-3; tentatively, D is TRBD1 (5 bases). The TCR comes from a man between 18 and 35 years old who received the YFV17D yellow fever vaccine. The material was CD4+ T cells sorted from PBMCs, obtained 15 days after the yellow fever booster vaccination. The CDR3 DNA reads as TGCGCCAGCAGCAGTCAGGGCCTCTCTGGAAACACCATATATTTT. Its protein is CASSSQGLSGNTIYF.